The present T cell receptor (beta chain) was sequenced within a study of cytomegalovirus exposure and HLA in healthy donors. Study at large: Unique TCRs from HLA-typed donors, roughly 89 million of them, were held in an early data release.

Study-wide points: Cytomegalovirus association was assigned to more than 150 TCR beta chains. Later on, a genetic analysis was performed. It linked a missense variant in DCLRE1C with V- and J-gene trimming of TCR beta.

About this clone itself: Its matching antigen is unknown.

The study ran its PCR with 60 Vbeta and 13 Jbeta primers. Profiled with immunoSEQ multiplex PCR; TCRdb holds only in-frame clones, not every one. This table has some 150,000 clones, 77% appearing once. The source is a woman in her forties in good health and CMV-seronegative. Material: PBMCs.

The chain's CDR3 is CASSKRYENTEAFF. DNA of the CDR3: TGTGCCAGCTCTAAACGCTACGAGAACACTGAAGCTTTCTTT. The chain joins TRBV5-8 to TRBJ1-1; D not resolved. Trimming removed 7 bases at V and 1 base at J, with 14 bases between. From germline, CDR1 is SGHTS and CDR2 YDEGEE. The CDR3 is made up of 14 amino acids.